Included here is one T cell receptor beta chain sequence, with context. The entry originates in a study of cytomegalovirus exposure and HLA in healthy donors. Overall study context: Unique TCRs numbering about 85 million, obtained from HLA-typed donors, made up an early data release.

The PCR had 60 Vbeta and 13 Jbeta primers. TCRdb keeps only in-frame clones here, not all; method: immunoSEQ multiplex PCR. The sample data list 150,000 or so clones. The ends lost 1 base at V and 1 base at J; junction bases unmatched: 1. This CDR3 comprises 15 residues. Germline V CDR1 and CDR2: SGHAT, FQNNGV. The source of this sequence is a man aged 18 to 35 in good health and CMV-seronegative. This chain connects TRBV11-2 to TRBJ1-3, with 7 positions matching TRBD1. The material sequenced was PBMCs. The CDR3 is CASSLATGSGNTIYF. CDR3 sequence (DNA): TGTGCCAGCAGCTTAGCGACAGGGTCTGGAAACACCATATATTTT.